A single sample gave rise to the 21 T cell receptor beta chains below, sequenced in a study of blood T cell repertoires in COVID-19. Method: immunoSEQ multiplex PCR; TCRdb's copy keeps in-frame clones and lacks some. The sample includes approximately 75,000 clones, roughly 90% seen only once; the top ten take about 7%. Sequencing used peripheral blood. These receptors were collected from a human donor in a cohort sampled during active COVID-19.

The genes are TRBV30 and TRBJ1-2; no clear D gene. This CDR3 region has 14 residues. Trimming cost V 3 bases and J 3 bases, with 14 bases left between them. Germline values: CDR1 GTSNPN, CDR2 SVGIG (reference sequence). CDR3 nucleotides: TGTGCCTGGAGCCCACCTGAGAGTTACTATGGCTACACCTTC. This codes for CAWSPPESYYGYTF.

The V and J genes are TRBV18 and TRBJ2-1; D ambiguous. Germline lookup yields CDR1 KGHSH and CDR2 LQKENI. The CDR3 runs 14 residues. Trimming took off 3 bases at V and 5 bases at J, with 11 bases between the two ends. The CDR3 spells CASSPLDGNNEQFF. CDR3 nucleotide sequence: TGTGCCAGCTCACCCCTAGACGGAAACAATGAGCAGTTCTTC.

The chain is built from TRBV5-4 and TRBJ1-4, with 8 bases that match TRBD1. CDR3 length equals 13 residues. CDR1 and CDR2 (germline): SGHNT, YYREEE (reference sequence). J lost 10 bases, V lost 4 bases, and 6 bases had no gene match. The CDR3 spells CASSPDREGKLFF. The CDR3 DNA reads as TGTGCCAGCAGCCCGGACAGGGAGGGAAAACTGTTTTTT.

The rearrangement joins TRBV5-1 to TRBJ1-1; TRBD1 agrees at 7 bases. This CDR3 is 15 amino acids long. V shed 4 bases, J shed 5 bases, and the junction held 11 bases outside the gene matches. Germline assignment: CDR1 SGHRS and CDR2 YFSETQ. The CDR3 reads CASSGGYRGATEAFF. In DNA form, the CDR3 reads TGCGCCAGCAGCGGGGGGTACAGGGGAGCTACTGAAGCTTTCTTT.

The V gene is TRBV4-3, the J gene TRBJ2-3; no definite D call. The V end was cut by 0 bases, the J end by 1 base, with 11 bases between. CDR3 length: 16 residues. Germline values: CDR1 LGHNA, CDR2 YSLEER. The CDR3 nucleotides are TGCGCCAGCAGCCAAGATCCCAACTTAGGCACAGATACGCAGTATTTT. It yields the protein CASSQDPNLGTDTQYF.

This clone was detected only a few times. This chain joins TRBV2 and TRBJ1-2, with TRBD1 matching 8 bases. V dropped 4 bases and J dropped 9; count of bases not matched to a gene: 16. CDR1 is SNHLY, CDR2 FYNNEI, per germline. The CDR3 has 16 residues. CDR3 bases: TGTGCCAGCAGTGGTCTACGGCAGGGGGCGATAAGTAGCTACACCTTC. Translated, it gives CASSGLRQGAISSYTF.

The gene calls are TRBV12-3 or TRBV12-4 and TRBJ1-1; D perhaps matches TRBD1 (5 bases). The CDR3 totals 12 residues. The V end lost 6 bases, the J end lost 11 bases, and 16 bases lay between the germline ends. CDR3 bases: TGTGCCAGCAGGCAATCCCGGGGGTGGGCTTTCTTT. The encoded protein is CASRQSRGWAFF.

This chain joins TRBV20-1 and TRBJ2-3, with 10 nucleotides matching TRBD2. The V segment lost 3 bases and the J segment 9 bases; nucleotides outside the gene matches: 21. This CDR3 has 18 residues. Looked up from germline, CDR1 is DFQATT and CDR2 is SNEGSKA (reference sequence). The CDR3 nucleotides read TGCAGTGCTAGTTCTAGCGGGGGCTCCCGATACACAGATTCCACGCAGTATTTT. Amino acid sequence: CSASSSGGSRYTDSTQYF.

The chain joins TRBV5-4 to TRBJ2-3; D may be TRBD2 (5 bases). Per the germline V gene, CDR1 is SGHNT and CDR2 is YYREEE (reference sequence). V dropped 4 bases and J dropped 0 bases, with 18 bases sitting between them. The CDR3 is 17 residues long. The CDR3 DNA reads TGTGCCAGCAGCCTCCCTGGGGTATGGACTAGCACAGATACGCAGTATTTT. It specifies CASSLPGVWTSTDTQYF. The whole variable domain, remainder taken from reference TRBV5-4 and TRBJ2-3, is ETGVTQSPTHLIKTRGQQVTLRCSSQSGHNTVSWYQQALGQGPQFIFQYYREEENGRGNFPPRFSGLQFPNYSSELNVNALELDDSALYLCASSLPGVWTSTDTQYFGPGTRLTVL.

Regarding this clone: The same CDR3 can be traced to other DNA sequences in this sample. The rearrangement uses TRBV3-1 (or the pseudogene TRBV3-2) and TRBJ1-3; 11 nucleotides agree with TRBD1. The CDR3 runs to 14 residues. Germline CDR1 reads LGHDT; CDR2 reads YNNKEL (reference sequence). V dropped 4 bases and J dropped 7; count of bases not matched to a gene: 3. The CDR3 sequence is CASSLGTGGNTIYF. The CDR3 nucleotides read TGTGCCAGCAGCCTAGGGACAGGGGGTAACACCATATATTTT.

The rearrangement uses TRBV7-6 and TRBJ1-5; no clear D. This CDR3 spans 16 amino acids. Trimming took 2 bases from V and 2 from J, leaving 13 bases between them. From germline, CDR1 is SGHVS and CDR2 FNYEAQ. This CDR3 is CASSLKAGIGNQPQHF. The CDR3 DNA reads as TGTGCCAGCAGCTTAAAAGCGGGTATTGGCAATCAGCCCCAGCATTTT.

The chain is built from TRBV7-2 and TRBJ2-2; 8 bases align to TRBD1. The CDR3 is made up of 19 amino acids. V dropped 2 bases and J dropped 1; count of bases not matched to a gene: 12. Germline V gene lookup returns CDR1 SGHTA and CDR2 FQGNSA. Here the CDR3 reads CASSLSLPAGGKNTGELFF. CDR3 DNA sequence: TGTGCCAGCAGCTTAAGTCTTCCGGCAGGGGGCAAGAACACCGGGGAGCTGTTTTTT.

The genes are TRBV28 and TRBJ2-7, with a possible D match to TRBD2 (5 bases). CDR3 length: 16 residues. Deletions cut 5 bases from V and 3 bases from J, with 20 bases between. In germline, CDR1 is MDHEN, CDR2 SYDVKM. This CDR3 is CASSTSERAPSYEQYF. CDR3 bases: TGTGCCAGCAGTACCTCCGAGAGGGCGCCAAGCTACGAGCAGTACTTC.

This chain uses TRBV27 with TRBJ1-1; perhaps TRBD1 as D (5 bases). This CDR3 is built from 17 residues. V lost 0 bases and J lost 4, with 18 bases in between. Germline CDR1 and CDR2: MNHEY and SMNVEV (reference sequence). The DNA for the CDR3 is TGTGCCAGCAGTTTATCTATGGGGGGATCCCGAACCACTGAAGCTTTCTTT. Translated: CASSLSMGGSRTTEAFF.

The V and J genes are TRBV5-1 and TRBJ1-1, with D possibly being TRBD1 (5 bases). Germline V gives CDR1 SGHRS, CDR2 YFSETQ. There are 14 residues in the CDR3. V was shortened by 6 bases and J by 3 bases, with 15 bases between the two germline ends. CDR3 DNA: TGCGCCAGCACCCCCGGGCGGGGGGACACTGAAGCTTTCTTT. This encodes CASTPGRGDTEAFF.

The chain carries TRBV6-5 and TRBJ2-5, with unresolved D. V was cut by 11 bases and J by 0 bases, with 13 bases left in between. Germline lookup yields CDR1 MNHEY and CDR2 SVGAGI. This CDR3 spans 13 amino acids. This CDR3 is CAAARDHQETQYF. The CDR3 nucleotides read TGTGCCGCGGCCCGTGATCACCAAGAGACCCAGTACTTC.

The chain joins TRBV28 to TRBJ1-4; TRBD1 matches at 7 bases. From germline, CDR1 is MDHEN and CDR2 SYDVKM. V shed 3 bases and J 8 bases; nucleotides not matched to a gene: 9. This CDR3 spans 15 amino acids. CDR3 coding DNA: TGTGCCAGCAGTTTGGCCACAGGGACAGCCGAAAAACTGTTTTTT. Protein: CASSLATGTAEKLFF.

Written as DNA, the CDR3 is TGTGCCAGCAGCCCACTGACATGGCAGGGTAAGTTGGACACTGAAGCTTTCTTT. Amino acid sequence: CASSPLTWQGKLDTEAFF. The chain employs TRBV7-7 and TRBJ1-1; weak D call: TRBD1 (5 bases). Germline CDR1 is SSHAT and CDR2 is FNYEAQ (reference sequence). Trimming left V 5 bases short and J 3 bases short, with 25 bases between. The CDR3 contains 18 residues.

The V gene is TRBV12-3 or TRBV12-4, the J gene TRBJ1-1; D is unresolved. This CDR3 spans 12 amino acids. Trimming cost V 8 bases and J 0 bases, with 7 bases left between them. CDR3 nucleotide sequence: TGTGCCAGCCTGGGCTTGAACACTGAAGCTTTCTTT. Protein product: CASLGLNTEAFF.

In nucleotides, the CDR3 is TGTGCCAGCAGCTTAGTACCCAGGGCCCACGAGCAGTACTTC. This gives the protein CASSLVPRAHEQYF. The rearrangement links TRBV11-2 to TRBJ2-7; D may be TRBD1 (5 bases). Germline V gene lookup returns CDR1 SGHAT and CDR2 FQNNGV. V gave up 1 base and J gave up 5 bases, with 12 bases separating them. The CDR3 runs 14 residues.

This clone has only one observation. This chain links TRBV19 with TRBJ2-2, with D perhaps TRBD2 (6 bases). The germline CDR1 and CDR2 sequences are LNHDA and SQIVND (reference sequence). The CDR3 is made up of 15 amino acids. Trimming removed 7 bases at V and 2 bases at J, with 14 bases between. CDR3 region: CASTHAGKNTGELFF. The DNA for the CDR3 is TGTGCCAGTACCCACGCGGGAAAAAACACCGGGGAGCTGTTTTTT.